The clone carrying this T cell receptor (beta chain) was picked up a small number of times. Its antigen is as yet unknown. The sample comes from a study of T-cell reconstitution after alpha-beta-depleted transplantation in children. Notes on the study in general: Recipient T cells and thymic progenitors that survived were the source of the high TCRbeta diversity seen at day 60 in some patients. Newly made T cells mostly supplied T-cell counts and diversity one year after transplant. About two months after transplant, alpha-beta T cells reportedly came from several hundred expanded graft clones.

During its preparation, the TCRbeta library received unique molecular identifiers. In TCRdb, the PCR reads were re-called with MiXCR into one record per CDR3 protein. Among 900,000 or so distinct CDR3 sequences listed, roughly 16% were seen once. This CDR3 has 15 amino acids. The V segment lost 5 bases and the J segment 1 base; nucleotides outside the gene matches: 7. The germline gives CDR1 SGHVS, CDR2 FNYEAQ. The chain links TRBV7-6 to TRBJ2-7, with 8 bases fitting TRBD1. The sequence was obtained from a male patient younger than 18 who had a stem cell transplant for acute lymphoblastic leukemia, so the T cells may come from the graft donor. Sequenced material: PBMCs, mostly from graft donor cells, taken 360 days after TCRalphabeta/CD19-depleted stem cell transplant. CDR3 protein: CASSIPRDRSYEQYF. Here the CDR3 DNA reads TGTGCCAGCAGCATACCCCGGGACAGGTCCTACGAGCAGTACTTC.